What follows describes a single TCR beta chain. Its antigen is unidentified. Measured with immunoSEQ multiplex PCR; TCRdb has only the in-frame clones, and not every one. Of under 200,000 clones in the sample, around 92% were seen once. The sample comes from a study of T cell responses to AZD1222 COVID-19 vaccine. Study-wide context: Whether given at about 4 or about 12 weeks, second doses were pooled.

Study results and caveats: Reportedly, nearly half of unique spike TCRs recognized epitopes outside B.1.351/B.1.1.7 mutations.

This CDR3 has 12 residues. Germline lookup yields CDR1 MNHNS and CDR2 SASEGT. V was clipped by 5 bases and J by 11 bases, with 15 bases between them. The origin of this receptor is an adult in good health. Sequenced here: peripheral blood, sampled on day 0 of AZD1222 vaccination. The chain combines TRBV6-1 with TRBJ1-1, with no clear D. The CDR3 nucleotides read TGTGCCAGCAGTTATCAGGACGGGAGTGCTTTCTTT. Translating gives CASSYQDGSAFF.